What follows are 29 T cell receptor beta chains derived from one specimen sequenced in a study of blood T cell repertoires in COVID-19. Clones were read by immunoSEQ multiplex PCR, and TCRdb kept only the in-frame ones, dropping some. The table records hundreds of thousands of clones, roughly 91% of them present only once. The sample consisted of peripheral blood. These receptors were obtained from a middle-aged man with acute or convalescent COVID-19.

The chain is built from TRBV12-3 or TRBV12-4 and TRBJ2-1; maybe TRBD2 (6 bases). The CDR3 covers 13 residues. V was pared by 6 bases and J by 6 bases, with 12 bases between. For the CDR3, the DNA is TGTGCCAGCAGATTCGGGACTCCCAATGAGCAGTTCTTC. As protein: CASRFGTPNEQFF.

This chain connects TRBV9 to TRBJ2-3; 7 bases agree with TRBD2. CDR3 length equals 15 residues. V was clipped by 2 bases and J by 2 bases; unmatched bases: 5. Germline lookup yields CDR1 SGDLS and CDR2 YYNGEE. The CDR3 nucleotides read TGTGCCAGCAGCGTGAGGCGGGAGCACACAGATACGCAGTATTTT. This translates into CASSVRREHTDTQYF.

The V gene is TRBV2, the J gene TRBJ2-7; TRBD2 matches at 9 bases. Germline trimming cut 9 bases from V and 5 bases from J; bases unmatched to any gene: 11. The CDR3 spans 14 residues. Germline V CDR1 and CDR2: SNHLY, FYNNEI. The CDR3 protein is CASRGGAGPDEQYF. CDR3 sequence (DNA): TGTGCCAGTCGCGGGGGGGCCGGGCCCGACGAGCAGTACTTC.

With respect to this clone: This sample includes further DNA sequences coding for the same CDR3. The J gene is TRBJ1-2, the V gene TRBV6-5, with 9 bases matching TRBD1. After removal of 6 bases from V and 8 bases from J, the junction contained 7 bases not matched to a gene. This CDR3 has 13 residues. The germline gives CDR1 MNHEY, CDR2 SVGAGI. The CDR3 region is CASSRTGGAGYTF. DNA of the CDR3: TGTGCCAGCAGCCGAACAGGGGGCGCCGGCTACACCTTC.

The chain combines TRBV5-1 with TRBJ1-1; D is unresolved. Between the trimmed V and J ends, which lost 3 bases and 1 base, there was a span of 13 bases. This CDR3 comprises 15 residues. CDR1 and CDR2 from the germline V gene are SGHRS and YFSETQ. This CDR3 is CASSSLAFRNTEAFF. For the CDR3, the DNA is TGCGCCAGCAGCTCGTTAGCCTTTCGGAACACTGAAGCTTTCTTT.

The chain carries TRBV30 and TRBJ1-3; the D gene is possibly TRBD1 (5 bases). V lost 5 bases and J lost 2, with 13 bases in between. CDR1 GTSNPN and CDR2 SVGIG come from the germline V gene (reference sequence). The CDR3 has 14 residues. CDR3 sequence: CAWGLGGAGNTIYF. The CDR3 coding sequence is TGTGCCTGGGGTCTGGGGGGGGCTGGAAACACCATATATTTT.

This rearrangement joins TRBV30 to TRBJ1-1; maybe TRBD1 (5 bases). Trimming took 2 bases from V and 5 from J, leaving 18 bases between them. The germline CDR1 and CDR2 sequences are GTSNPN and SVGIG (reference sequence). The CDR3 is 15 residues long. The CDR3 DNA reads as TGTGCCTGGAGTTCCAGGAGTGTGGGGGGAACTGAAGCTTTCTTT. Protein product: CAWSSRSVGGTEAFF. The full variable domain, in which reference TRBV30 and TRBJ1-1 provide the parts outside the CDR3, is SQTIHQWPATLVQPVGSPLSLECTVEGTSNPNLYWYRQAAGRGLQLLFYSVGIGQISSEVPQNLSASRPQDRQFILSSKKLLLSDSGFYLCAWSSRSVGGTEAFFGQGTRLTVV.

The chain employs TRBV5-1 and TRBJ1-2, with 7 bases fitting TRBD1. Germline loops: CDR1 SGHRS, CDR2 YFSETQ. The CDR3 length is 13 residues. V trimming: 6 bases; J trimming: 8 bases; junction bases outside the gene matches: 10. The CDR3: CASTVEGARGYTF. In nucleotides, the CDR3 is TGCGCCAGCACCGTAGAGGGGGCAAGGGGCTACACCTTC.

The chain employs TRBV29-1 and TRBJ2-1; 9 positions agree with TRBD1. V trimming: 5 bases; J trimming: 7 bases; junction bases outside the gene matches: 6. Germline-derived CDR1 and CDR2 are SQVTM and ANQGSEA. The CDR3 runs to 13 residues. CDR3 DNA: TGCAGCGTTAACAGGGACAGGGAAAATGAGCAGTTCTTC. It translates to CSVNRDRENEQFF.

The chain couples TRBV27 to TRBJ2-7; the D gene is possibly TRBD1 (6 bases). Germline lookup yields CDR1 MNHEY and CDR2 SMNVEV (reference sequence). This CDR3 comprises 16 residues. V shed 5 bases and J shed 3 bases, with 20 bases lying between them. CDR3 coding DNA: TGTGCCAGCAGTCCCCCGGACAGTCCTGCGGGCTACGAGCAGTACTTC. The encoded protein is CASSPPDSPAGYEQYF.

This sequence joins TRBV29-1 and TRBJ2-1, with no clear D. With 7 bases removed from V and 5 bases from J, the gap between germline ends came to 9 bases. The CDR3 totals 11 residues. CDR1 is SQVTM, CDR2 ANQGSEA, per germline. CDR3 sequence reads: CSAQQDNEQFF. The CDR3 DNA follows: TGCAGCGCCCAACAAGACAATGAGCAGTTCTTC.

This chain connects TRBV3-1 (or the pseudogene TRBV3-2) to TRBJ1-2, with 9 bases fitting TRBD1. The germline V gene has CDR1 LGHDT and CDR2 YNNKEL (reference sequence). The CDR3 is 13 amino acids. The ends lost 1 base at V and 6 bases at J; junction bases unmatched: 0. The CDR3 here is CASSQGTGDGYTF. The CDR3 DNA reads TGTGCCAGCAGCCAAGGGACAGGGGATGGCTACACCTTC.

The chain couples TRBV30 to TRBJ1-6; tentatively, D is TRBD1 (6 bases). The CDR3 covers 11 residues. V lost 3 bases, J lost 16 bases, and 13 bases lay in between. Germline V gene lookup returns CDR1 GTSNPN and CDR2 SVGIG (reference sequence). In DNA, the CDR3 is TGTGCCTGGAGCCTCCGAGACAGGCTCCACTTT. Translating gives CAWSLRDRLHF.

The chain links TRBV10-3 to TRBJ1-2; 9 nucleotides line up with TRBD1. The CDR3 has 16 amino acids. Germline values: CDR1 ENHRY, CDR2 SYGVKD. V lost 6 bases and J lost 1; bases outside the gene matches: 9. The CDR3: CAISEIDRGYNYGYTF. As DNA, the CDR3 is TGTGCCATCAGCGAGATAGACAGGGGGTATAACTATGGCTACACCTTC.

The chain links TRBV4-1 to TRBJ2-4; unclear D gene. Trimming stripped 0 bases from V and 2 bases from J, with 8 bases between. The germline gives CDR1 MGHRA, CDR2 YSYEKL. The length of the CDR3 is 15 residues. This CDR3 reads CASSQDEVSKNIQYF. CDR3 nucleotides: TGCGCCAGCAGCCAAGATGAGGTTTCCAAAAACATTCAGTACTTC.

This clone was recorded only once. The J gene is TRBJ1-1, the V gene TRBV2; TRBD1 matches at 8 bases. The CDR3 is 13 amino acids. CDR1 is SNHLY and CDR2 is FYNNEI in the germline V gene. V dropped 5 bases and J dropped 3; count of bases not matched to a gene: 2. CDR3 loop: CASSQGADTEAFF. DNA of the CDR3: TGTGCCAGCAGTCAGGGGGCGGACACTGAAGCTTTCTTT.

This clone came up once. The rearrangement links TRBV29-1 to TRBJ1-1; 8 bases agree with TRBD1. The V and J ends lost 6 bases and 5 bases, in that order; junction bases with no gene match: 8. The CDR3 runs 13 residues. Germline CDR1 reads SQVTM; CDR2 reads ANQGSEA. CDR3 DNA: TGCAGCGTCCAAAGAGACAGGGGAACTGAAGCTTTCTTT. This encodes CSVQRDRGTEAFF. The variable domain in full, with the rest retrieved from reference TRBV29-1 and TRBJ1-1, is SAVISQKPSRDICQRGTSLTIQCQVDSQVTMMFWYRQQPGQSLTLIATANQGSEATYESGFVIDKFPISRPNLTFSTLTVSNMSPEDSSIYLCSVQRDRGTEAFFGQGTRLTVV.

This chain joins TRBV28 and TRBJ1-5; no reliable D call. Germline V gene sequence: CDR1 MDHEN, CDR2 SYDVKM. V was clipped by 2 bases and J by 6 bases, with 14 bases between them. The CDR3 covers 15 residues. DNA of the CDR3: TGTGCCAGCAGTTTAGACCCTAGGGCGGGTCAGCCCCAGCATTTT. Protein sequence: CASSLDPRAGQPQHF.

The chain links TRBV2 to TRBJ1-2, with TRBD1 matching 9 bases. After removal of 6 bases from V and 6 bases from J, the junction contained 8 bases not matched to a gene. Germline lookup yields CDR1 SNHLY and CDR2 FYNNEI. The CDR3 totals 14 residues. The CDR3 is CASRGGTGPDGYTF. The CDR3 DNA follows: TGTGCCAGCAGGGGGGGGACAGGGCCGGATGGCTACACCTTC. The entire variable domain, with the rest obtained from reference TRBV2 and TRBJ1-2, is as follows: EPEVTQTPSHQVTQMGQEVILRCVPISNHLYFYWYRQILGQKVEFLVSFYNNEISEKSEIFDDQFSVERPDGSNFTLKIRSTKLEDSAMYFCASRGGTGPDGYTFGSGTRLTVV.

This clone was detected only a few times. This chain uses TRBV5-1 with TRBJ2-1; 7 bases map to TRBD1. Trimming at V came to 3 bases and at J to 5 bases, leaving 5 bases not matched to a gene. The CDR3 consists of 14 residues. Germline CDR1 and CDR2: SGHRS and YFSETQ. The DNA for the CDR3 is TGCGCCAGCAGCTCGGGACAGCAAAACAATGAGCAGTTCTTC. The encoded protein is CASSSGQQNNEQFF.

V usage is TRBV11-3 and J usage is TRBJ2-3; D is perhaps TRBD2 (6 bases). The CDR3 loop spans 15 amino acids. The V gene lost 4 bases and the J gene lost 5 bases, with 16 bases spanning the gap. Germline assignment: CDR1 SGHNT and CDR2 YENEEA. As DNA, the CDR3 is TGTGCCAGCAGCTCGGAGGGTGGGTATGGAGATACGCAGTATTTT. Residues: CASSSEGGYGDTQYF.

The V call is TRBV27, the J call TRBJ2-6, with D tentatively TRBD2 (5 bases). Germline loops: CDR1 MNHEY, CDR2 SMNVEV (reference sequence). The CDR3 is 14 amino acids. V lost 8 bases, J lost 3 bases, and 11 bases lay in between. CDR3 DNA sequence: TGTGCCAGCCGGGGATTTGGTGGGGCCAACGTCCTGACTTTC. Translated: CASRGFGGANVLTF.

The rearrangement links TRBV10-1 to TRBJ2-3; 9 bases map to TRBD1. This CDR3 has 15 amino acids. Germline V CDR1 and CDR2: WNHNN, SYGVQD (reference sequence). The trim removed 0 bases at V and 5 bases at J, leaving 3 bases unmatched. The CDR3 is CASSESRDREDTQYF. For the CDR3, the DNA is TGCGCCAGCAGTGAGTCCCGGGACAGGGAAGATACGCAGTATTTT.

The gene calls are TRBV11-2 and TRBJ1-3; a possible D gene is TRBD1 (5 bases). V was pared by 9 bases and J by 0 bases, with 15 bases between. Germline CDR1 reads SGHAT; CDR2 reads FQNNGV. The CDR3 length is 15 residues. In DNA form, the CDR3 reads TGTGCCAGTAAACTACAGGTCATCTCTGGAAACACCATATATTTT. It is translated as CASKLQVISGNTIYF.

The rearrangement joins TRBV7-3 to TRBJ2-1; tentatively, D is TRBD2 (6 bases). The V end lost 3 bases, the J end lost 5 bases, and 14 bases lay between the germline ends. CDR3 length: 15 residues. Germline V gives CDR1 SGHTA, CDR2 FQGTGA. For the CDR3, the DNA is TGTGCCAGCAGCTTGACCCAGGCGGGGCACAATGAGCAGTTCTTC. Encoded protein: CASSLTQAGHNEQFF.

The chain carries TRBV6-5 and TRBJ2-3; 7 nucleotides agree with TRBD1. V was clipped by 2 bases and J by 6 bases; unmatched bases: 8. This CDR3 comprises 15 residues. The germline V gene encodes CDR1 MNHEY and CDR2 SVGAGI. Here the CDR3 reads CASSYGFADRDTQYF. As DNA, the CDR3 is TGTGCCAGCAGTTACGGATTCGCGGACAGGGATACGCAGTATTTT.

The chain couples TRBV28 to TRBJ1-4; 7 bases are shared with TRBD1. The germline V gene encodes CDR1 MDHEN and CDR2 SYDVKM. The CDR3 consists of 13 residues. With V trimmed by 10 bases and J by 8 bases, 10 bases remained unmatched. CDR3 residues: CATGPGGNEKLFF. The CDR3 nucleotides read TGTGCCACGGGTCCAGGGGGGAACGAAAAACTGTTTTTT. The variable domain in full, with the rest retrieved from reference TRBV28 and TRBJ1-4, is DVKVTQSSRYLVKRTGEKVFLECVQDMDHENMFWYRQDPGLGLRLIYFSYDVKMKEKGDIPEGYSVSREKKERFSLILESASTNQTSMYLCATGPGGNEKLFFGSGTQLSVL.

The chain couples TRBV1 to TRBJ1-1; the table's TRBD1 call for D was not verified on the DNA. TRBV1 is reported as a pseudogene. The CDR3 extends over 16 amino acids. This CDR3 reads CTSSQESPGHYTEAFF. CDR3 in DNA: TGCACCAGCAGCCAAGAATCTCCAGGACACTACACTGAAGCTTTCTTT.

This clone was seen a single time. The chain uses TRBV5-1 and TRBJ1-1; 9 bases are a match to TRBD1. The CDR3 has 14 amino acids. With V trimmed by 0 bases and J by 5 bases, 2 bases remained unmatched. Germline assignment: CDR1 SGHRS and CDR2 YFSETQ. The CDR3 reads CASSLEGQGTEAFF. CDR3 sequence (DNA): TGCGCCAGCAGCTTGGAGGGACAGGGTACTGAAGCTTTCTTT.